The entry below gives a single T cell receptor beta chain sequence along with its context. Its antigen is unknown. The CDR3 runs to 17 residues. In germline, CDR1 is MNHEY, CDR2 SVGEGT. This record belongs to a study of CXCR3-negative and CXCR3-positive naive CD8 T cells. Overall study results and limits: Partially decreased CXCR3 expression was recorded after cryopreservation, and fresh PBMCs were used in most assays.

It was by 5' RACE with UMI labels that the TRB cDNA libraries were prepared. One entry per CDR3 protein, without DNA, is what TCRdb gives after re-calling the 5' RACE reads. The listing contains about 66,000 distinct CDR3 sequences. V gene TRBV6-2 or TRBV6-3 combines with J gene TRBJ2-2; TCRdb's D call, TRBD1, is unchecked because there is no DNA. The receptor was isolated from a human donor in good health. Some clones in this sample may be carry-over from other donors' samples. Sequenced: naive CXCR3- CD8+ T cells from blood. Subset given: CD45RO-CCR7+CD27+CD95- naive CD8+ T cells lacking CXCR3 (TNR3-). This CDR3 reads CASSYSGFGEGAGELFF.